The sequence of this TCR beta chain was determined in a study of CDR3 diversity in severe acne (dated by TCRdb to about 2019). As to this clonotype: What this receptor recognizes is not known. Per-base qualities were not stored, and no clone one base away is much larger.

Library generation was performed with PCR. This sample was sequenced with an Illumina HiSeq 2000. The public reads were quality trimmed at Q25 with fastp and then assembled into clones with MiXCR by TCRdb, keeping productive beta chains. Each CDR3 protein appears once, grouped with its most common genes and DNA. The sample has some 85,000 distinct CDR3 sequences on record, about 53% of them singletons. The top ten clonotypes cover 9.5% to 13% of the sample. From cysteine to phenylalanine, the CDR3 is 15 amino acids long. Only the CDR3 DNA stays, 45 bases, in frame from base 1. Per the germline V gene, SGHRS is the CDR1 and YFSETQ is the CDR2. The junction shows trimming of 4 bases on V and 5 bases on J, and the gene matches do not reach 4 bases of it.

Sequenced material: blood. The rearrangement joined TRBV5-1 to TRBJ2-1; the junction holds 12 bases that match TRBD2. The clonotype was recovered from a male donor with severe acne vulgaris. In nucleotides, the sequence is TGCGCCAGCAGCCAGACTAGCGGGAGAGACAATGAGCAGTTCTTC. Its translation is CASSQTSGRDNEQFF.